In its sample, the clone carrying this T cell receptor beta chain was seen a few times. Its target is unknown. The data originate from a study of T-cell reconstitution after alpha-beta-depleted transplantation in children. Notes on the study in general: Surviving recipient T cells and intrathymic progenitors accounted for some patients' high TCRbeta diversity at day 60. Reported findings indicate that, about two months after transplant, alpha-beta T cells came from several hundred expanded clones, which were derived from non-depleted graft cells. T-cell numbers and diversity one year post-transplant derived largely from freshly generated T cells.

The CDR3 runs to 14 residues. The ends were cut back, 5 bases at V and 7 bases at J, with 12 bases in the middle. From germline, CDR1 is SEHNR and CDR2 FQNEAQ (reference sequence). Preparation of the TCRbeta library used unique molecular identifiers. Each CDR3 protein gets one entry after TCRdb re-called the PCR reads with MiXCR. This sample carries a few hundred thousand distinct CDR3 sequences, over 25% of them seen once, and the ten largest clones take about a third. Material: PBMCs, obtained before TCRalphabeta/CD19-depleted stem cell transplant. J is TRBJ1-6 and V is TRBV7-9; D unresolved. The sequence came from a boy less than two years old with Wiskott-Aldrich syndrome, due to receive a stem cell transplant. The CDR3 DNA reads TGTGCCAGCAGCCCGCAGGCCTCCAATTCACCCCTCCACTTT. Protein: CASSPQASNSPLHF.